A single sample is the source of the 23 T cell receptor beta chains below, sequenced in a study of early T cells in non-severe SARS-CoV-2 infection. Via MiXCR, TCRdb re-called the 5' RACE reads, giving one row per CDR3 protein. The sample lists about 48,000 distinct CDR3 sequences, approximately 5.1% occurring once. Sequences were derived from whole blood, sampled at baseline. These receptors came from an adult who was a healthcare worker with PCR-confirmed SARS-CoV-2 infection or an uninfected control (not recorded which).

This clonotype was recorded many times. CDR3 DNA sequence: TGCAGTGCTACTAGCGGGAGGGCCGAGGAGACCCAGTACTTC. This sequence encodes CSATSGRAEETQYF. The rearrangement uses TRBV20-1 and TRBJ2-5; 12 bases map to TRBD2. V dropped 4 bases and J dropped 5; count of bases not matched to a gene: 5. CDR3 length equals 14 residues. Germline V gene lookup returns CDR1 DFQATT and CDR2 SNEGSKA (reference sequence).

This clonotype was counted many times. This chain links TRBV18 with TRBJ2-7; 7 positions agree with TRBD1. The germline CDR1 and CDR2 sequences are KGHSH and LQKENI. V trimming: 5 bases; J trimming: 0 bases; junction bases outside the gene matches: 7. The CDR3 is made up of 15 amino acids. CDR3 sequence: CASSRATGSSYEQYF. The DNA of the CDR3 is TGTGCCAGCTCAAGGGCGACAGGGTCCTCCTACGAGCAGTACTTC.

In this sample, this clonotype turned up many times. V and J are TRBV6-1 and TRBJ2-1, with a possible D match to TRBD1 (6 bases). The CDR3 runs to 15 residues. Trimming pared 0 bases from V and 0 bases from J, leaving 6 bases between. Germline CDR1 and CDR2: MNHNS and SASEGT. The CDR3 loop is CASSEAGGSYNEQFF. For the CDR3, the DNA is TGTGCCAGCAGTGAAGCAGGGGGCTCCTACAATGAGCAGTTCTTC.

This clonotype was counted at least ten times. The chain combines TRBV12-3 or TRBV12-4 with TRBJ2-7, with D possibly TRBD1 on 6 matching bases. V was clipped by 3 bases and J by 0 bases, with 9 bases between them. CDR3 size: 14 residues. The CDR3 protein is CASSLTGTSYEQYF. The CDR3 nucleotides are TGTGCCAGCAGTTTGACAGGTACCTCCTACGAGCAGTACTTC.

This clonotype was detected a few times. The V and J genes are TRBV20-1 and TRBJ2-7, with 10 bases matching TRBD2. V lost 7 bases, J lost 0 bases, and 6 bases stayed unmatched. Germline values: CDR1 DFQATT, CDR2 SNEGSKA (reference sequence). The CDR3 is made up of 14 amino acids. As DNA, the CDR3 is TGCAGTGGGGGCAGACTAGCGGGCTCCTACGAGCAGTACTTC. Translated: CSGGRLAGSYEQYF.

The sample holds many counts of this clonotype. The CDR3 reads CASTERGGDGYTF. The CDR3 DNA reads TGTGCCAGCACCGAGAGGGGGGGAGATGGCTACACCTTC. This chain links TRBV6-6 with TRBJ1-2; D is perhaps TRBD1 (6 bases). Germline V gene lookup returns CDR1 MNHNY and CDR2 SVGAGI (reference sequence). The V end lost 7 bases, the J end lost 6 bases, and 15 bases lay between the germline ends. There are 13 residues in the CDR3.

The chain combines TRBV18 with TRBJ2-3; the D gene is possibly TRBD2 (5 bases). CDR3 size: 16 residues. Per the germline V gene, CDR1 is KGHSH and CDR2 is LQKENI. V was cut by 1 base and J by 4 bases, with 15 bases left in between. The CDR3 sequence is CASSPRVDLAPDTQYF. The DNA for the CDR3 is TGTGCCAGCTCACCACGTGTTGACCTAGCTCCAGATACGCAGTATTTT. Filled out from reference TRBV18 and TRBJ2-3, the complete variable domain reads NAGVMQNPRHLVRRRGQEARLRCSPMKGHSHVYWYRQLPEEGLKFMVYLQKENIIDESGMPKERFSAEFPKEGPSILRIQQVVRGDSAAYFCASSPRVDLAPDTQYFGPGTRLTVL.

The table lists this clonotype with many counts. The chain employs TRBV11-2 and TRBJ2-4; unclear D gene. The CDR3 has 14 residues. Germline CDR1 SGHAT, CDR2 FQNNGV. With 1 base removed from V and 9 bases from J, the gap between germline ends came to 13 bases. The CDR3 loop reads CASSLGQPETIQYF. The CDR3 DNA reads TGTGCCAGCAGCTTAGGCCAGCCCGAGACCATTCAGTACTTC.

The V and J genes are TRBV29-1 and TRBJ2-7; possibly TRBD1 for D (6 bases). Looked up from germline, CDR1 is SQVTM and CDR2 is ANQGSEA. V dropped 8 bases and J dropped 0 bases, with 14 bases sitting between them. This CDR3 is 13 amino acids long. This CDR3 reads CSTRDKYSYEQYF. CDR3 bases: TGCAGCACCCGGGACAAATACTCCTACGAGCAGTACTTC.

There are many counts of this clonotype. The V call is TRBV6-6, the J call TRBJ2-1, with 8 bases that match TRBD1. Germline V gene data show CDR1 as MNHNY and CDR2 as SVGAGI (reference sequence). The CDR3 covers 14 residues. Trimming cost V 5 bases and J 4 bases; bases outside gene matches: 4. CDR3 loop: CASSNGQGYNEQFF. The DNA for the CDR3 is TGTGCCAGCAGTAACGGACAGGGATACAATGAGCAGTTCTTC.

This clonotype was seen at least ten times. The chain links TRBV12-3 or TRBV12-4 to TRBJ2-4, with D possibly matching TRBD1 (6 bases). The ends were cut back, 3 bases at V and 1 base at J, with 10 bases in the middle. This CDR3 is built from 15 residues. CDR3 sequence (DNA): TGTGCCAGCAGTTTGAGAGGACAGGCCAAAAACATTCAGTACTTC. Its translation is CASSLRGQAKNIQYF.

This clonotype was seen a single time. This may be a read error: a much more frequent sequence differs by one nucleotide. The CDR3 bases are TGTGCCAGCGGCCAAGGGGAAAGATCCTACGAGCAGTACTTC. It yields the protein CASGQGERSYEQYF. The chain is built from TRBV3-1 and TRBJ2-7; perhaps TRBD1 as D (5 bases). The germline CDR1 and CDR2 sequences are LGHDT and YNNKEL (reference sequence). This CDR3 has 14 residues.

This clonotype came up many times. The DNA for the CDR3 is TGTGCCAGCTCACCGAACTCCGGGACGGTGAACACTGAAGCTTTCTTT. It translates to CASSPNSGTVNTEAFF. The chain recombines TRBV18 with TRBJ1-1; D perhaps matches TRBD1 (5 bases). The CDR3 is made up of 16 amino acids. CDR1 is KGHSH, CDR2 LQKENI, per germline. V dropped 3 bases and J dropped 0 bases, with 14 bases sitting between them.

V gene TRBV7-2 combines with J gene TRBJ2-5, with 8 bases lining up with TRBD2. With V trimmed by 1 base and J by 4 bases, 8 bases remained unmatched. The CDR3 contains 16 residues. The germline gives CDR1 SGHTA, CDR2 FQGNSA. DNA of the CDR3: TGTGCCAGCAGCTTAGACGGGAGGGTGGGCCGAGAGACCCAGTACTTC. It encodes CASSLDGRVGRETQYF.

This clonotype was seen at least ten times. DNA of the CDR3: TGCAGTGCTAGCCAATGGCCCAAAAATGAGCAGTTCTTC. This sequence encodes CSASQWPKNEQFF. The V and J genes are TRBV20-1 and TRBJ2-1, with unresolved D. There are 13 residues in the CDR3. Trimming took off 3 bases at V and 7 bases at J, with 13 bases between the two ends. Per germline, CDR1 DFQATT and CDR2 SNEGSKA (reference sequence).

This clonotype has ten or more counts. The gene calls are TRBV9 and TRBJ2-5; either TRBD1 or TRBD2 may supply D (6 bases each). Germline CDR1 reads SGDLS; CDR2 reads YYNGEE. V was shortened by 4 bases and J by 5 bases, with 21 bases between the two germline ends. The CDR3 has 16 amino acids. The CDR3 nucleotides are TGTGCCAGCAGCCTCAATCCGGGGGCCACCCAGGAGACCCAGTACTTC. It encodes CASSLNPGATQETQYF.

This clonotype was seen ten or more times. This chain joins TRBV10-3 and TRBJ2-7; TRBD2 aligns across 12 bases. With V trimmed by 6 bases and J by 7 bases, 7 bases remained unmatched. Germline V lookup: CDR1 ENHRY, CDR2 SYGVKD. This CDR3 contains 14 residues. For the CDR3, the DNA is TGTGCCATCAGGTCGCTAGCGGGAGGGGAGGAGCAGTACTTC. Translating it yields CAIRSLAGGEEQYF.

This clonotype has only a few counts. V and J are TRBV11-2 and TRBJ2-7; 12 bases are shared with TRBD2. The CDR3 length is 14 residues. After removal of 4 bases from V and 6 bases from J, the junction contained 4 bases not matched to a gene. Germline values: CDR1 SGHAT, CDR2 FQNNGV. The CDR3, as DNA: TGTGCCAGCAGCTCTCTAGCGGGAGGGATCGAGCAGTACTTC. The encoded protein is CASSSLAGGIEQYF.

The chain joins TRBV29-1 to TRBJ2-3, with D uncertain. This CDR3 comprises 13 residues. Trimming stripped 3 bases from V and 2 bases from J, with 9 bases between. Germline CDR1 SQVTM, CDR2 ANQGSEA. DNA of the CDR3: TGCAGCGTTGAGGCGGAAAACACAGATACGCAGTATTTT. Translated: CSVEAENTDTQYF.

This clonotype was counted at least ten times. The chain has TRBV27 and TRBJ2-1; the D is unclear. CDR1 and CDR2 from the germline V gene are MNHEY and SMNVEV (reference sequence). With 6 bases removed from V and 3 bases from J, the gap between germline ends came to 15 bases. This CDR3 spans 15 amino acids. In DNA form, the CDR3 reads TGTGCCAGCAGGGCTAGAATGGCTCTCTACAATGAGCAGTTCTTC. The encoded protein is CASRARMALYNEQFF.

This clonotype was seen at least ten times. This chain joins TRBV18 and TRBJ1-2; TRBD1 aligns across 9 bases. This CDR3 region has 13 residues. Trimming took 6 bases from V and 7 from J; bases not matched to a gene: 6. Germline CDR1 and CDR2: KGHSH and LQKENI. CDR3 in DNA: TGTGCCAGCTCGCAGGGACAGGGATCTGGCTACACCTTC. Translation: CASSQGQGSGYTF.

This clonotype has a handful of counts. The gene calls are TRBV7-6 and TRBJ2-1; 12 bases agree with TRBD2. This CDR3 spans 14 amino acids. Germline CDR1 and CDR2: SGHVS and FNYEAQ. V trimming: 1 base; J trimming: 12 bases; junction bases outside the gene matches: 4. CDR3 sequence reads: CASSLELAGGGQFF. In DNA form, the CDR3 reads TGTGCCAGCAGCTTAGAACTAGCGGGAGGTGGGCAGTTCTTC.

This clonotype occurred a few times. The chain joins TRBV28 to TRBJ2-1; D uncertain. From germline, CDR1 is MDHEN and CDR2 SYDVKM. The ends were cut back, 7 bases at V and 6 bases at J, with 16 bases in the middle. The CDR3 is 14 residues long. The CDR3 reads CASTNPTRLNEQFF. CDR3 sequence (DNA): TGTGCCAGCACGAACCCGACGCGACTCAATGAGCAGTTCTTC. Based on the CDR3 plus reference TRBV28 and TRBJ2-1, the full variable domain is DVKVTQSSRYLVKRTGEKVFLECVQDMDHENMFWYRQDPGLGLRLIYFSYDVKMKEKGDIPEGYSVSREKKERFSLILESASTNQTSMYLCASTNPTRLNEQFFGPGTRLTVL.